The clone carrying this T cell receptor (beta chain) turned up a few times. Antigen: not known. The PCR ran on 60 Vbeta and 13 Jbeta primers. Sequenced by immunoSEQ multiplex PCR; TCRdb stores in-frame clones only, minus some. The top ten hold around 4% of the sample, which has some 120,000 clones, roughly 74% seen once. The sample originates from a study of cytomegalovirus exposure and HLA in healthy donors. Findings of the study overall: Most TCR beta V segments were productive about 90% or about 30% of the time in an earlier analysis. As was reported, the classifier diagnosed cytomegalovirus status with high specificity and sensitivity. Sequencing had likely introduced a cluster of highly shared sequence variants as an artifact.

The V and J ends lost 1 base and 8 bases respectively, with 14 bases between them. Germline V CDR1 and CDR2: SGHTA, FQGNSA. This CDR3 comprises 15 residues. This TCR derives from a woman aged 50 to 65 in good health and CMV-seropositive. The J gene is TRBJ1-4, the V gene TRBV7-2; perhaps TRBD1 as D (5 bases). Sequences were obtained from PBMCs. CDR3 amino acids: CASSLGYTGGEKLFF. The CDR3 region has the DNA TGTGCCAGCAGCTTAGGTTATACAGGAGGGGAAAAACTGTTTTTT.